The clone carrying this TCR beta chain has more than one count but fewer than ten. The library came from three nested PCR rounds adapted from ARM-PCR protocols. Each CDR3 protein is one row after TCRdb ran MiXCR on the multiplex PCR reads. The table shows over 100,000 distinct CDR3 sequences, with roughly 75% occurring only once. The data belong to a study of tumor and adjacent non-tumor tissue in lung cancer. This CDR3 region has 13 residues. V was trimmed by 6 bases and J by 7 bases, leaving 12 bases between them. Germline CDR1 is MDHEN and CDR2 is SYDVKM. The template was RNA from unsorted bulk tissue.

Material for sequencing was lung tumor tissue. The rearrangement uses TRBV28 and TRBJ2-2; D might be TRBD1 or TRBD2, each matching 5 bases. This TCR derives from a woman aged 55-75 years with non-small cell lung cancer. The CDR3 spells CASRREGHGELFF. The CDR3 nucleotides read TGTGCCAGCAGGAGGGAAGGACACGGGGAGCTGTTTTTT.